These 23 T cell receptor beta chains were sequenced from one sample in a study of T cell repertoires in cytomegalovirus infection. MiXCR, applied by TCRdb to the reads, yields one record per CDR3 protein. The table includes some 310,000 distinct CDR3 sequences, around 25% detected once. Their recognized antigens are unknown. This specimen consisted of cultured PBMCs, obtained from culture after CMV antigen stimulation. These receptors originate from a human donor in good health (CMV status not recorded). Some clones in this sample may be carry-over from other donors' samples.

There are many counts of this clonotype. The chain employs TRBV28 and TRBJ2-7; D may be TRBD1 (5 bases). V gave up 8 bases and J gave up 0 bases, with 20 bases separating them. The CDR3 has 16 residues. Germline V CDR1 and CDR2: MDHEN, SYDVKM. Written as DNA, the CDR3 is TGTGCCAGCGAACCAAGCCCCGGACAAAGCTCCTACGAGCAGTACTTC. Protein product: CASEPSPGQSSYEQYF. The variable domain in full, with the rest retrieved from reference TRBV28 and TRBJ2-7, is DVKVTQSSRYLVKRTGEKVFLECVQDMDHENMFWYRQDPGLGLRLIYFSYDVKMKEKGDIPEGYSVSREKKERFSLILESASTNQTSMYLCASEPSPGQSSYEQYFGPGTRLTVT.

This clonotype was seen ten or more times. The chain employs TRBV7-8 and TRBJ2-7; 10 bases are a match to TRBD2. V dropped 5 bases and J dropped 3; count of bases not matched to a gene: 16. Per germline, CDR1 SGHVS and CDR2 FQNEAQ. The length of the CDR3 is 18 residues. CDR3 sequence: CASSIAASGSSSHYEQYF. DNA of the CDR3: TGTGCCAGCAGCATCGCGGCTAGCGGGAGTTCATCCCACTACGAGCAGTACTTC.

V and J are TRBV7-3 and TRBJ2-7, with D possibly TRBD2 on 6 matching bases. Germline V CDR1 and CDR2: SGHTA, FQGTGA. The CDR3 spans 16 residues. V was shortened by 1 base and J by 5 bases, with 18 bases between the two germline ends. CDR3 sequence: CASSLNGRAIGDEQYF. DNA of the CDR3: TGTGCCAGCAGCTTAAACGGGAGAGCTATAGGGGACGAGCAGTACTTC.

This clonotype was seen only a few times. V gene TRBV19 combines with J gene TRBJ2-5; 7 bases agree with TRBD2. V lost 5 bases to trimming and J lost 0 bases; unmatched junction nucleotides: 6. Germline V gene sequence: CDR1 LNHDA, CDR2 SQIVND (reference sequence). The CDR3 sequence is 15 residues long. The CDR3 region has the DNA TGTGCCAGTAGTGGGAGGGACGCCAACCAAGAGACCCAGTACTTC. Translated: CASSGRDANQETQYF. Variable domain in full (rest from reference TRBV19 and TRBJ2-5): DGGITQSPKYLFRKEGQNVTLSCEQNLNHDAMYWYRQDPGQGLRLIYYSQIVNDFQKGDIAEGYSVSREKKESFPLTVTSAQKNPTAFYLCASSGRDANQETQYFGPGTRLLVL.

This clonotype was picked up many times. The chain uses TRBV7-2 and TRBJ2-1; the match to TRBD2 covers 9 bases. This CDR3 is built from 16 residues. Germline V lookup: CDR1 SGHTA, CDR2 FQGNSA. V was clipped by 5 bases and J by 0 bases; unmatched bases: 5. The chain's CDR3 is CASSPDSGSSYNEQFF. As DNA, the CDR3 is TGTGCCAGCAGCCCAGATAGCGGGAGCTCCTACAATGAGCAGTTCTTC.

The table lists this clonotype with many counts. V gene TRBV7-2 combines with J gene TRBJ1-4; 7 bases match TRBD1. V gave up 1 base and J gave up 0 bases; unmatched junction bases: 11. This CDR3 has 19 amino acids. Germline V gene data show CDR1 as SGHTA and CDR2 as FQGNSA. This CDR3 reads CASSLVSPIGGATNEKLFF. As DNA, the CDR3 is TGTGCCAGCAGCTTAGTTTCCCCAATAGGGGGCGCAACTAATGAAAAACTGTTTTTT.

The rearrangement links TRBV2 to TRBJ1-1; D unclear. Trimming removed 4 bases from V and 0 bases from J, with 9 bases in between. The CDR3 spans 14 residues. CDR1 is SNHLY and CDR2 is FYNNEI in the germline V gene. CDR3 sequence reads: CASSVEVMNTEAFF. The CDR3 region has the DNA TGTGCCAGCAGTGTGGAGGTCATGAACACTGAAGCTTTCTTT.

Ten or more counts support this clonotype. This chain uses TRBV7-2 with TRBJ2-7; TRBD2 agrees at 7 bases. J lost 0 bases, V lost 4 bases, and 3 bases had no gene match. The CDR3 is 14 residues long. CDR1 and CDR2 (germline): SGHTA, FQGNSA. In DNA form, the CDR3 reads TGTGCCAGCAGCTGGGGGGGGAGCTCCTACGAGCAGTACGTC. This translates into CASSWGGSSYEQYV.

This clonotype appeared a few times. The chain recombines TRBV7-9 with TRBJ2-1; D gene uncertain. The germline V and J ends were trimmed by 4 bases and 5 bases, with 9 bases remaining between them. From germline, CDR1 is SEHNR and CDR2 FQNEAQ (reference sequence). The CDR3 extends over 13 amino acids. CDR3: CASSSPWDNEQFF. CDR3 DNA: TGTGCCAGCAGCTCACCATGGGACAATGAGCAGTTCTTC.

This clonotype was observed a few times. V gene TRBV10-2 combines with J gene TRBJ1-2; 10 positions match TRBD1. In germline, CDR1 is WSHSY, CDR2 SAAADI. V dropped 6 bases and J dropped 4; count of bases not matched to a gene: 8. CDR3 size: 15 residues. The CDR3, as DNA: TGCGCCAGCAGCCCTGACAGGGGGCGCATCTATGGCTACACCTTC. It yields the protein CASSPDRGRIYGYTF.

This clonotype was detected only a few times. This chain links TRBV7-3 with TRBJ2-3; a weak D match, TRBD2 (6 bases). V was trimmed by 3 bases and J by 0 bases, leaving 13 bases between them. Germline V gives CDR1 SGHTA, CDR2 FQGTGA. CDR3 length: 16 amino acids. As DNA, the CDR3 is TGTGCCAGCAGCTTCGGGGCGGGACCTAGCACAGATACGCAGTATTTT. It is translated as CASSFGAGPSTDTQYF.

This clonotype was detected many times. The gene calls are TRBV7-9 and TRBJ1-4; 9 bases match TRBD1. CDR3 length: 20 residues. Germline assignment: CDR1 SEHNR and CDR2 FQNEAQ (reference sequence). The V segment lost 0 bases and the J segment 5 bases; nucleotides outside the gene matches: 16. The CDR3 bases are TGTGCCAGCAGCTTAGCAGCGGGACAGGGAAAACGGAACCTCAATGAAAAACTGTTTTTT. Its translation: CASSLAAGQGKRNLNEKLFF.

The chain is built from TRBV6-2 or TRBV6-3 and TRBJ1-1; no firm D call. CDR3 length: 14 residues. CDR1 is MNHEY and CDR2 is SVGEGT in the germline V gene. V was shortened by 4 bases and J by 1 base, with 10 bases between the two germline ends. The CDR3 is CASSSRNKNTEAFF. The CDR3 nucleotides read TGTGCCAGCAGTTCAAGGAACAAGAACACTGAAGCTTTCTTT.

This clonotype showed up just a few times. The rearrangement joins TRBV12-3 or TRBV12-4 to TRBJ2-3; D ambiguous. There are 13 residues in the CDR3. Trimming took off 1 base at V and 3 bases at J, with 5 bases between the two ends. CDR3 bases: TGTGCCAGCAGTTTAGGGCCGACAGATACGCAGTATTTT. Encoded protein: CASSLGPTDTQYF.

The chain couples TRBV6-2 or TRBV6-3 to TRBJ2-1; 15 bases align to TRBD2. Trimming removed 7 bases from V and 5 bases from J; junction bases left unmatched: 15. Germline lookup yields CDR1 MNHEY and CDR2 SVGEGT. The length of the CDR3 is 19 residues. CDR3 nucleotides: TGTGCCAGCACCGACCGGGGACTAGCGGGAGGAGTCCCCCACAATGAGCAGTTCTTC. Protein product: CASTDRGLAGGVPHNEQFF.

This chain uses TRBV6-8 with TRBJ2-7; D might be TRBD1 (5 bases). V shed 5 bases and J shed 2 bases, with 16 bases lying between them. Germline CDR1 MNHGY, CDR2 SAAAGT. The CDR3 consists of 15 residues. CDR3: CASSHWAGNTYEQYF. The CDR3 DNA reads as TGTGCCAGCAGTCACTGGGCAGGGAATACCTACGAGCAGTACTTC.

This clonotype has at least ten counts. The chain employs TRBV27 and TRBJ1-3, with D tentatively TRBD1 (6 bases). Trimming took 2 bases from V and 1 from J, leaving 18 bases between them. The germline V gene has CDR1 MNHEY and CDR2 SMNVEV (reference sequence). The length of the CDR3 is 18 residues. CDR3 protein: CASSLVGGNRVSGNTIYF. The CDR3 coding sequence is TGTGCCAGCAGTTTAGTCGGAGGAAACAGGGTATCTGGAAACACCATATATTTT.

This clonotype was observed a handful of times. The rearrangement links TRBV6-1 to TRBJ1-1, with 8 positions matching TRBD1. This CDR3 is built from 11 residues. J was trimmed by 5 bases and V by 8 bases; bases with no gene match: 1. In germline, CDR1 is MNHNS, CDR2 SASEGT. The CDR3 region has the DNA TGTGCCAGCGACAGGGGAACTGAAGCTTTCTTT. The encoded protein is CASDRGTEAFF.

This clonotype was recorded a few times. The J gene is TRBJ1-2, the V gene TRBV19, with D unclear. Trimming took 0 bases from V and 0 from J, leaving 8 bases between them. CDR3 length: 15 amino acids. Per germline, CDR1 LNHDA and CDR2 SQIVND (reference sequence). The CDR3 region has the DNA TGTGCCAGTAGTATAGACGCAGGCGCTAACTATGGCTACACCTTC. This translates into CASSIDAGANYGYTF.

This clonotype was detected only a few times. This chain uses TRBV7-9 with TRBJ2-3; TRBD2 matches at 7 bases. This CDR3 has 15 amino acids. V was pared by 5 bases and J by 7 bases, with 12 bases of the junction left unmatched. Germline CDR1 SEHNR, CDR2 FQNEAQ (reference sequence). The CDR3 spells CASSPQGGGSNTQYF. As DNA, the CDR3 is TGTGCCAGCAGCCCCCAGGGTGGCGGGAGTAATACGCAGTATTTT.

This clonotype has at least ten counts. This chain joins TRBV7-6 and TRBJ2-7, with TRBD1 matching over 8 bases. Germline CDR1 and CDR2: SGHVS and FNYEAQ. V gave up 4 bases and J gave up 9 bases; unmatched junction bases: 14. The CDR3 has 15 amino acids. CDR3 sequence reads: CASSSPQTGAFVQYF. The CDR3 DNA reads as TGTGCCAGCAGCTCCCCCCAGACAGGGGCGTTTGTGCAGTACTTC. Filled out from reference TRBV7-6 and TRBJ2-7, the complete variable domain reads GAGVSQSPRYKVTKRGQDVALRCDPISGHVSLYWYRQALGQGPEFLTYFNYEAQQDKSGLPNDRFSAERPEGSISTLTIQRTEQRDSAMYRCASSSPQTGAFVQYFGPGTRLTVT.

The table lists this clonotype with many counts. The chain combines TRBV7-2 with TRBJ1-2; possible D gene TRBD1, 6 bases. The germline V gene has CDR1 SGHTA and CDR2 FQGNSA. This CDR3 region has 14 residues. V was shortened by 3 bases and J by 6 bases, with 14 bases between the two germline ends. Written as DNA, the CDR3 is TGTGCCAGCAGCTTCTCAGGAGGGGGGGATGGCTACACCTTC. It specifies CASSFSGGGDGYTF.

This clonotype was observed at least ten times. This chain joins TRBV7-8 and TRBJ2-5; possibly TRBD2 for D (6 bases). Deletions cut 3 bases from V and 2 bases from J, with 7 bases between. The CDR3 totals 13 residues. Germline assignment: CDR1 SGHVS and CDR2 FQNEAQ. The CDR3 sequence is CASSLGGQETQYF. In DNA, the CDR3 is TGTGCCAGCAGCTTGGGAGGACAAGAGACCCAGTACTTC.